This T cell receptor (beta chain) comes out of a study of shared clonotypes between healthy human individuals. Overall study: For every donor, three CD4 naive, three CD4 memory, two CD8 naive and one CD8 memory plates were used.

Germline-derived CDR1 and CDR2 are SGHRS and YFSETQ. Trimming removed 4 bases at V and 4 bases at J, with 9 bases between. The CDR3 consists of 13 residues. Assay used: immunoSEQ multiplex PCR; TCRdb lists only in-frame clones, some missing. The sample yields about 510,000 clones, 90% to 96% seen once. Concerning this clone: Its cognate antigen is unknown.

Whole-study findings and limits: When compared with the clonotypes that were shared by all four sorted-subset donors, the non-shared clonotypes turned out to have lower generation probabilities.

The sequenced sample consisted of naive CD4+ T cells sorted from blood. Subset meaning: CD45RA+ positively selected. This TCR came from a woman between 25 and 40 years old in good health. The chain employs TRBV5-1 and TRBJ1-3; D is uncertain. CDR3 nucleotides: TGCGCCAGCAGCCAGGTATCAGGAAACACCATATATTTT. As protein: CASSQVSGNTIYF.